Shown below are 21 T cell receptor beta chains from a single sample sequenced in a study of T cell responses to AZD1222 COVID-19 vaccine. Repertoires were generated with immunoSEQ multiplex PCR, while TCRdb's copy carries only in-frame clones and drops some. The sample yields under 200,000 clones, 90% seen once. The sample here was peripheral blood, taken on day 0 of AZD1222 vaccination. The receptors were gathered from an adult in good health.

The gene calls are TRBV18 and TRBJ1-5; TRBD1 matches at 10 bases. This CDR3 contains 17 residues. V lost 1 base, J lost 5 bases, and 8 bases stayed unmatched. In germline, CDR1 is KGHSH, CDR2 LQKENI. This CDR3 reads CASSPRTGGFLHQPQHF. CDR3 sequence (DNA): TGTGCCAGCTCACCACGGACAGGGGGTTTCTTGCATCAGCCCCAGCATTTT.

This rearrangement joins TRBV5-3 to TRBJ2-1; 8 bases are shared with TRBD1. TRBV5-3 is filed as an ORF, its function uncertain. V was clipped by 6 bases and J by 3 bases; unmatched bases: 8. The CDR3 covers 15 residues. CDR3 nucleotide sequence: TGTGCCAGAACCTCTACAGGGGGGTACTACAATGAGCAGTTCTTC. Translation gives CARTSTGGYYNEQFF.

The V and J genes are TRBV24-1 and TRBJ2-2; the match to TRBD2 covers 11 bases. The CDR3 consists of 19 residues. The V gene end was trimmed by 8 bases and the J gene end by 5 bases; junction bases not matched to a gene: 18. Germline-derived CDR1 and CDR2 are KGHDR and SFDVKD. This chain's CDR3 is CATTKLIGLAGGLTGELFF. CDR3 bases: TGTGCCACCACCAAATTGATCGGGCTAGCGGGGGGACTAACCGGGGAGCTGTTTTTT.

DNA of the CDR3: TGTGCCAGCAGCCAACCGGGACACAGGACTGGAAACACCATATATTTT. Protein sequence: CASSQPGHRTGNTIYF. The V and J genes are TRBV14 and TRBJ1-3, with D possibly TRBD1 on 6 matching bases. The V and J ends lost 2 bases and 2 bases respectively, with 13 bases between them. The CDR3 has 16 residues. Looked up from germline, CDR1 is SGHDN and CDR2 is FVKESK.

The rearrangement joins TRBV27 to TRBJ1-6; D is unclear. The germline V and J ends were trimmed by 3 bases and 8 bases, with 20 bases remaining between them. The CDR3 contains 17 residues. The germline gives CDR1 MNHEY, CDR2 SMNVEV (reference sequence). This chain's CDR3 is CASSFGPNRAGDSPLHF. The CDR3 region has the DNA TGTGCCAGCAGTTTCGGACCCAACCGGGCGGGAGATTCACCCCTCCACTTT.

This chain uses TRBV28 with TRBJ1-6, with D possibly matching TRBD1 (5 bases). This CDR3 is 15 amino acids long. Trimming stripped 6 bases from V and 6 bases from J, with 15 bases between. Germline V gene data show CDR1 as MDHEN and CDR2 as SYDVKM. CDR3: CASSLTGVSNSPLHF. The CDR3 region has the DNA TGTGCCAGCAGCCTCACGGGGGTTAGTAATTCACCCCTCCACTTT.

The gene calls are TRBV9 and TRBJ2-2; TRBD1 matches at 8 bases. CDR1 SGDLS and CDR2 YYNGEE come from the germline V gene. The CDR3 extends over 15 amino acids. Trimming cost V 4 bases and J 2 bases; bases outside gene matches: 4. For the CDR3, the DNA is TGTGCCAGCAGCATAACAGGGGGTAACACCGGGGAGCTGTTTTTT. Translation gives CASSITGGNTGELFF.

The chain employs TRBV18 and TRBJ2-1; 10 bases are shared with TRBD1. J lost 4 bases, V lost 0 bases, and 3 bases had no gene match. Germline assignment: CDR1 KGHSH and CDR2 LQKENI. CDR3 length equals 16 residues. The CDR3 coding sequence is TGTGCCAGCTCACCACCGGCGGGACAGGGGTACAATGAGCAGTTCTTC. Translated, it gives CASSPPAGQGYNEQFF.

V is TRBV6-5 and J is TRBJ1-2; 8 bases fit TRBD1. The length of the CDR3 is 12 residues. V gave up 6 bases and J gave up 7 bases; unmatched junction bases: 4. CDR1 is MNHEY, CDR2 SVGAGI, per germline. In DNA, the CDR3 is TGTGCCAGCAGCAGGGGGCTCTCTGGCTACACCTTC. Translating it yields CASSRGLSGYTF.

The chain has TRBV30 and TRBJ1-2; tentative D call: TRBD1 (5 bases). The V gene's germline CDR1 is GTSNPN and CDR2 SVGIG (reference sequence). V was trimmed by 0 bases and J by 8 bases, leaving 13 bases between them. The CDR3 spans 13 residues. The CDR3: CAWSVDGGVGYTF. The CDR3 nucleotides are TGTGCCTGGAGTGTAGATGGGGGAGTAGGCTACACCTTC. The variable domain in full, with the rest retrieved from reference TRBV30 and TRBJ1-2, is SQTIHQWPATLVQPVGSPLSLECTVEGTSNPNLYWYRQAAGRGLQLLFYSVGIGQISSEVPQNLSASRPQDRQFILSSKKLLLSDSGFYLCAWSVDGGVGYTFGSGTRLTVV.

The chain's CDR3 is CASRFRVGNTEAFF. CDR3 DNA: TGTGCCAGCAGGTTCAGGGTCGGGAACACTGAAGCTTTCTTT. The chain carries TRBV27 and TRBJ1-1; a possible D gene is TRBD1 (5 bases). V lost 6 bases and J lost 1, with 12 bases in between. The CDR3 runs 14 residues. Germline lookup yields CDR1 MNHEY and CDR2 SMNVEV (reference sequence).

The gene calls are TRBV6-5 and TRBJ1-5, with 9 nucleotides matching TRBD1. The junction had 9 bases not matched to a gene; V was cut back by 4 bases and J by 5 bases. The CDR3 loop spans 16 amino acids. CDR1 is MNHEY, CDR2 SVGAGI, per germline. The CDR3 DNA is TGTGCCAGCAGTTCGTCCGGGACAGGGTGGGATCAGCCCCAGCATTTT. This encodes CASSSSGTGWDQPQHF.

This clone was counted a single time. The chain combines TRBV11-2 with TRBJ1-3; 9 bases fit TRBD1. Per germline, CDR1 SGHAT and CDR2 FQNNGV. V gave up 5 bases and J gave up 4 bases; unmatched junction bases: 6. The CDR3 length is 15 residues. The CDR3 reads CASSKGTGRGNTIYF. The CDR3 coding sequence is TGTGCCAGCAGCAAAGGGACAGGGAGGGGAAACACCATATATTTT.

This chain joins TRBV9 and TRBJ1-2; D is unclear. The CDR3 is made up of 15 amino acids. From germline, CDR1 is SGDLS and CDR2 YYNGEE. V lost 0 bases and J lost 5, with 14 bases in between. The CDR3 nucleotides are TGTGCCAGCAGCGTAGGAAACAGCCCATATTATGGCTACACCTTC. It translates to CASSVGNSPYYGYTF.

This chain links TRBV4-1 with TRBJ2-5, with D possibly matching TRBD1 (5 bases). The CDR3 sequence is 15 residues long. V lost 5 bases, J lost 5 bases, and 18 bases lay in between. From germline, CDR1 is MGHRA and CDR2 YSYEKL. Here the CDR3 reads CASSFRRGYEETQYF. DNA for the CDR3: TGCGCCAGCAGCTTCAGAAGGGGTTATGAGGAGACCCAGTACTTC.

The J gene is TRBJ1-5, the V gene TRBV4-1; D is uncertain. V dropped 2 bases and J dropped 0 bases, with 5 bases sitting between them. The CDR3 contains 14 residues. Germline assignment: CDR1 MGHRA and CDR2 YSYEKL. The CDR3 region has the DNA TGCGCCAGCAGCCAACGGACTAGCAATCAGCCCCAGCATTTT. Its translation: CASSQRTSNQPQHF.

The chain is built from TRBV15 and TRBJ2-7; TRBD1 aligns across 7 bases. The junction had 4 bases not matched to a gene; V was cut back by 6 bases and J by 2 bases. The CDR3 has 13 amino acids. CDR1 LNHNV and CDR2 YYDKDF come from the germline V gene (reference sequence). This CDR3 reads CATRRQGTYEQYF. The CDR3 DNA reads as TGTGCCACCAGAAGACAGGGAACCTACGAGCAGTACTTC.

V is TRBV2 and J is TRBJ2-7; maybe TRBD2 (5 bases). This CDR3 has 13 residues. V was shortened by 6 bases and J by 7 bases, with 16 bases between the two germline ends. Looked up from germline, CDR1 is SNHLY and CDR2 is FYNNEI. The CDR3 spells CASRADSYGEQYF. The CDR3 nucleotides are TGTGCCAGCAGGGCGGACTCTTACGGTGAGCAGTACTTC.

The genes are TRBV19 and TRBJ1-1; no reliable D call. Trimming left V 5 bases short and J 7 bases short, with 11 bases between. The CDR3 runs to 12 residues. The germline V gene has CDR1 LNHDA and CDR2 SQIVND (reference sequence). In DNA form, the CDR3 reads TGTGCCAGTAGTTCTTCGGTAGGTGAAGCTTTCTTT. This gives the protein CASSSSVGEAFF.

The gene calls are TRBV9 and TRBJ2-5; the D gene is possibly TRBD2 (6 bases). Germline V lookup: CDR1 SGDLS, CDR2 YYNGEE. V was shortened by 4 bases and J by 3 bases, with 10 bases between the two germline ends. This CDR3 is built from 13 residues. This chain's CDR3 is CASSPGAEETQYF. The CDR3 nucleotides read TGTGCCAGCAGCCCGGGAGCAGAAGAGACCCAGTACTTC.

This sequence joins TRBV28 and TRBJ1-5; 11 bases line up with TRBD1. The CDR3 is 14 residues long. V dropped 6 bases and J dropped 11; count of bases not matched to a gene: 9. Germline-derived CDR1 and CDR2 are MDHEN and SYDVKM. CDR3 nucleotides: TGTGCCAGCAGCGCCGGGACAGGGGGTTTGTCCCAGCATTTT. Translated: CASSAGTGGLSQHF.